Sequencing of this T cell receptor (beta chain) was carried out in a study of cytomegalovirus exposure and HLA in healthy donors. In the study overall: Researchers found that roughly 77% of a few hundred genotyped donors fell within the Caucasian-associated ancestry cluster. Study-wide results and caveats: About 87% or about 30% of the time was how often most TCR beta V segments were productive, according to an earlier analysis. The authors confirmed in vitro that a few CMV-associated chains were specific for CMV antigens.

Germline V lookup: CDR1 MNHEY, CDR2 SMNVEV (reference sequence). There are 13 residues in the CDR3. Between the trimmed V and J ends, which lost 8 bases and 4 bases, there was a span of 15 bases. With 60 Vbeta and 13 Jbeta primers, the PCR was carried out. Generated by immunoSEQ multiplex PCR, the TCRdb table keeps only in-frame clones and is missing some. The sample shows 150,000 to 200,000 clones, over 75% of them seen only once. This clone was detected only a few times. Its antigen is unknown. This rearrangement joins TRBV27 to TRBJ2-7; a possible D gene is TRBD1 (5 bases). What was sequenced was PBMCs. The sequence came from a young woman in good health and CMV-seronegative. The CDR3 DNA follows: TGTGCCAGCGGCCTCCCAGGGCAGTACGAGCAGTACTTC. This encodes CASGLPGQYEQYF.